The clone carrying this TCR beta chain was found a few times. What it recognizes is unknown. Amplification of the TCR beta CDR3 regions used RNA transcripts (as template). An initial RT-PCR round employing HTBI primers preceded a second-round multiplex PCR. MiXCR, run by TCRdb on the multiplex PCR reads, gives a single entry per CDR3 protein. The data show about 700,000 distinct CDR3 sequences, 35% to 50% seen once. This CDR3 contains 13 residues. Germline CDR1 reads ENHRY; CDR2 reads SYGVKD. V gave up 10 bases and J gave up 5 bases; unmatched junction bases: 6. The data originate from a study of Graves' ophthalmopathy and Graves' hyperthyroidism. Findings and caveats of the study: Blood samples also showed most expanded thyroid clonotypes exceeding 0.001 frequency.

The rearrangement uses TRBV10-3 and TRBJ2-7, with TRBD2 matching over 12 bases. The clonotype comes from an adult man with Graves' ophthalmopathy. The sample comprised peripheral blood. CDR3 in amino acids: CASTRLAGDEQYF. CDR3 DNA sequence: TGTGCCAGCACCCGACTAGCGGGAGACGAGCAGTACTTC.